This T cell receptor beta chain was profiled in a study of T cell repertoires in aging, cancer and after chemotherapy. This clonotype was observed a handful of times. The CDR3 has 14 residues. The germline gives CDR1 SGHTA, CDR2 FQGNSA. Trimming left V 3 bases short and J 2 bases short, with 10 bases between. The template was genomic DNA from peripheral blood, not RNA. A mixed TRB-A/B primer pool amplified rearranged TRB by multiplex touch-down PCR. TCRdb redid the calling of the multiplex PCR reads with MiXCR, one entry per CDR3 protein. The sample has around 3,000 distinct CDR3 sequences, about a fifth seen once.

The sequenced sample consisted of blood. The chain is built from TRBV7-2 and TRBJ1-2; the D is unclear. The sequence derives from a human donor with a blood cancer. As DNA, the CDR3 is TGTGCCAGCAGCTTGCGGGAAGTCAACTATGGCTACACCTTC. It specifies CASSLREVNYGYTF.